One sample yielded the 10 T cell receptor beta chains listed below, sequenced in a study of cytomegalovirus exposure and HLA in healthy donors. The PCR made use of 60 Vbeta and 13 Jbeta primers. The data were produced by immunoSEQ multiplex PCR, yet TCRdb's version contains in-frame clones alone and is incomplete. The data hold 90,000 to 120,000 clones, with 78% observed a single time. Sequences were obtained from PBMCs. All receptors come from a middle-aged woman in good health and CMV-seronegative.

This clone was picked up a small number of times. The chain employs TRBV5-3 and TRBJ2-5, with D hard to call. TRBV5-3 is known as an ORF, though its function is uncertain. The V gene lost 5 bases and the J gene lost 1 base, with 9 bases spanning the gap. CDR3 length equals 13 residues. The CDR3 DNA reads TGTGCCAGAAGTTGCAAGCTCCAAGAGACCCAGTACTTC. It is translated as CARSCKLQETQYF.

J is TRBJ1-1 and V is TRBV4-3; 10 bases align to TRBD1. Germline V gene data show CDR1 as LGHNA and CDR2 as YSLEER. V was pared by 0 bases and J by 0 bases, with 10 bases of the junction left unmatched. This CDR3 is built from 19 residues. The chain's CDR3 is CASSQDIAGQGTMNTEAFF. For the CDR3, the DNA is TGCGCCAGCAGCCAAGATATTGCGGGACAGGGGACGATGAACACTGAAGCTTTCTTT.

The V gene is TRBV6-5, the J gene TRBJ2-7, with 8 nucleotides matching TRBD1. The CDR3 is 14 amino acids. The V and J ends lost 5 bases and 2 bases, in that order; junction bases with no gene match: 5. Germline values: CDR1 MNHEY, CDR2 SVGAGI. DNA of the CDR3: TGTGCCAGCAGTCTCCAGACAGGGGCCTACGAGCAGTACTTC. Amino acids: CASSLQTGAYEQYF.

The V call is TRBV7-2, the J call TRBJ2-3; 8 nucleotides align to TRBD2. V gave up 5 bases and J gave up 4 bases; unmatched junction bases: 8. CDR1 is SGHTA, CDR2 FQGNSA, per germline. This CDR3 spans 15 amino acids. This CDR3 is CASSIAGGGADTQYF. CDR3 coding DNA: TGTGCCAGCAGCATCGCGGGAGGTGGGGCAGATACGCAGTATTTT.

V is TRBV27 and J is TRBJ1-5, with TRBD1 as a possible D gene (6 bases). The CDR3 is 14 amino acids. The V end was cut by 3 bases, the J end by 3 bases, with 9 bases between. Germline V gene lookup returns CDR1 MNHEY and CDR2 SMNVEV (reference sequence). The CDR3, as DNA: TGTGCCAGCAGTTTTAGGGGGAACAATCAGCCCCAGCATTTT. This translates into CASSFRGNNQPQHF.

The gene calls are TRBV15 and TRBJ1-1; perhaps TRBD1 as D (6 bases). Germline CDR1 is LNHNV and CDR2 is YYDKDF (reference sequence). This CDR3 comprises 13 residues. The ends were cut back, 5 bases at V and 5 bases at J, with 12 bases in the middle. CDR3 sequence: CATSGRGGTEAFF. The CDR3 DNA is TGTGCCACCAGCGGCAGAGGGGGTACTGAAGCTTTCTTT.

This chain joins TRBV10-1 and TRBJ2-7, with D possibly TRBD1 on 6 matching bases. CDR1 is WNHNN, CDR2 SYGVQD, per germline (reference sequence). This CDR3 contains 14 residues. V shed 6 bases and J shed 6 bases, with 18 bases lying between them. The CDR3 protein is CASRLQGPNAEQYF. The CDR3 DNA sequence: TGCGCCAGCAGATTACAGGGACCCAACGCCGAGCAGTACTTC.

This clone was detected a few times. The gene calls are TRBV25-1 and TRBJ1-4; TRBD1 aligns across 9 bases. Germline V gives CDR1 MGHDK, CDR2 SYGVNS. The length of the CDR3 is 17 residues. J lost 7 bases, V lost 7 bases, and 16 bases had no gene match. CDR3 in DNA: TGTGCCAGCACAGCCTTCTCCACACAGGGGGCTCGTGAAAAACTGTTTTTT. Translation: CASTAFSTQGAREKLFF.

This chain uses TRBV5-1 with TRBJ2-1; 11 bases agree with TRBD2. Germline trimming cut 4 bases from V and 7 bases from J; bases unmatched to any gene: 7. This CDR3 is built from 15 residues. Per germline, CDR1 SGHRS and CDR2 YFSETQ. The CDR3 DNA reads TGCGCCAGCAGCGCTCTAGCGGGAGGATGGAATGAGCAGTTCTTC. The encoded protein is CASSALAGGWNEQFF. Complete variable domain (other parts from reference TRBV5-1 and TRBJ2-1): KAGVTQTPRYLIKTRGQQVTLSCSPISGHRSVSWYQQTPGQGLQFLFEYFSETQRNKGNFPGRFSGRQFSNSRSEMNVSTLELGDSALYLCASSALAGGWNEQFFGPGTRLTVL.

The chain is built from TRBV6-5 and TRBJ2-1, with D perhaps matching TRBD2 (6 bases). Between the trimmed V and J ends, which lost 2 bases and 11 bases, there was a span of 16 bases. The CDR3 runs to 14 residues. Germline V gene data show CDR1 as MNHEY and CDR2 as SVGAGI. DNA of the CDR3: TGTGCCAGCAGTTACGGGGGGACCCCAATAAAGCAGTTCTTC. Residues: CASSYGGTPIKQFF.